The clone carrying this TCR beta chain showed up just once. Its cognate antigen is unknown. The data are from a study of T-cell reconstitution after alpha-beta-depleted transplantation in children. Germline lookup yields CDR1 SNHLY and CDR2 FYNNEI. The V gene end was trimmed by 8 bases and the J gene end by 2 bases; junction bases not matched to a gene: 5. The CDR3 runs to 15 residues. Study conclusions and caveats: By one year post-transplant, T-cell counts and diversity largely arose from T cells that were newly produced. There were some patients whose high TCRbeta diversity at day 60 came from surviving recipient T cells and thymic progenitors.

TCRbeta library preparation incorporated unique molecular identifiers. TCRdb ran MiXCR on the PCR reads and lists one entry per CDR3 protein. The sample has a few hundred thousand distinct CDR3 sequences, 25% to 30% seen once. The specimen was PBMCs, collected before TCRalphabeta/CD19-depleted stem cell transplant. The receptor comes from a boy under two years old with Wiskott-Aldrich syndrome, due to receive a stem cell transplant. The J gene is TRBJ2-2, the V gene TRBV2; 10 bases are a match to TRBD1. CDR3 bases: TGTGCCAGCTTCCGGGACAGGGGAAACACCGGGGAGCTGTTTTTT. Translation: CASFRDRGNTGELFF.